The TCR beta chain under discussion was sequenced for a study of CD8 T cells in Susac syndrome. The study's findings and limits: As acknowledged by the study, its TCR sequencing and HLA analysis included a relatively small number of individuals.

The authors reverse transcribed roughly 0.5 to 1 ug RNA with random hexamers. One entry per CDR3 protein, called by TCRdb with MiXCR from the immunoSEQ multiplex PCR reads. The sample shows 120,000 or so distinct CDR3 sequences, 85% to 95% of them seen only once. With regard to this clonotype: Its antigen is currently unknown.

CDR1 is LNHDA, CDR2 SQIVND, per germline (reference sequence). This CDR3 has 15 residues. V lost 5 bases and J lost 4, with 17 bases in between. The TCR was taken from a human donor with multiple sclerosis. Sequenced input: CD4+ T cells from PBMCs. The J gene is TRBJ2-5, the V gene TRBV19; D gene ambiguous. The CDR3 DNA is TGTGCCAGTAGTCCACTGAGTGGGGTCCCAGAGACCCAGTACTTC. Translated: CASSPLSGVPETQYF. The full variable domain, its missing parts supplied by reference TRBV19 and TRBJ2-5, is DGGITQSPKYLFRKEGQNVTLSCEQNLNHDAMYWYRQDPGQGLRLIYYSQIVNDFQKGDIAEGYSVSREKKESFPLTVTSAQKNPTAFYLCASSPLSGVPETQYFGPGTRLLVL.